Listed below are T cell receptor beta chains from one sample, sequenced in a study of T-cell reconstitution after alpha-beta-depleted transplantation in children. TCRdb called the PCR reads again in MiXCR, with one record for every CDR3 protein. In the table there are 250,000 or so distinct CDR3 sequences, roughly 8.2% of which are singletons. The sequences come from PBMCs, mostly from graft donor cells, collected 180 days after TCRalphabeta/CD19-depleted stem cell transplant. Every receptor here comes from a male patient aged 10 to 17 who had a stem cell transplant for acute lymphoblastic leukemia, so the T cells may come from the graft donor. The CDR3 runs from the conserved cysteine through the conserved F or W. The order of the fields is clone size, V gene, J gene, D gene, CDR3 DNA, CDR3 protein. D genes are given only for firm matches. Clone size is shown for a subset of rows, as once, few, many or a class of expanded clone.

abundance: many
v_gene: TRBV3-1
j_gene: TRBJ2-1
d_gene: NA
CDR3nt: TGTGCCAGCAGCCAAGAGTCGGGAGCGCCCTACAATGAGCAGTTCTTC
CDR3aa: CASSQESGAPYNEQFF

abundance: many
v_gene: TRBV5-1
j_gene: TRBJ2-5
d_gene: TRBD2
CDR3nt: TGCGCCAGCAGCTTGGCCGGACTAGCGGGAGTTCGAGAGACCCAGTACTTC
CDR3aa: CASSLAGLAGVRETQYF

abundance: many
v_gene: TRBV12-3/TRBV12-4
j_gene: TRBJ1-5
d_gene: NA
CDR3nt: TGTGCCAGCAGTTTAGAAGTAGGGGGAGACAATCAGCCCCAGCATTTT
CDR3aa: CASSLEVGGDNQPQHF

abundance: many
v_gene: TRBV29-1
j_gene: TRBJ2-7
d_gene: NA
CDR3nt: TGCAGCGTTGGGGCAGGGAGTTTAAACGAGCAGTACTTC
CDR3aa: CSVGAGSLNEQYF

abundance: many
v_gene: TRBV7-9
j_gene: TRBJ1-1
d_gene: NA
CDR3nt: TGTGCCAGCAGCTTTTTGGGCAGGGGTGGGGAGAACACTGAAGCTTTCTTT
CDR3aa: CASSFLGRGGENTEAFF

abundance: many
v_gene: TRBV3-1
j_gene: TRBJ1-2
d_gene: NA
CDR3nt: TGTGCCAGCAGTCCAACAGGCAGCCCTCTCTATGGCTACACCTTC
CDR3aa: CASSPTGSPLYGYTF

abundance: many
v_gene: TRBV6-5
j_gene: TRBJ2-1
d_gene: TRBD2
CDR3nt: TGTGCCAGCAGTATAGCGGGAGAGCAGTTCTTC
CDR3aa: CASSIAGEQFF

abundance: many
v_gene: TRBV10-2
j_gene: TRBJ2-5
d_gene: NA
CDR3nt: TGCGCCAGCAGTGAGTCGCAAGAGACCCAGTACTTC
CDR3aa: CASSESQETQYF

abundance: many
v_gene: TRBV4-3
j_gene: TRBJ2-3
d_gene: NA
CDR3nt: TGCGCCAGCAGCCAAGATCAGGAGTTTAAAGATACGCAGTATTTT
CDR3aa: CASSQDQEFKDTQYF

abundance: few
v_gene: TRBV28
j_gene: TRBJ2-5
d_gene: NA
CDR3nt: TGTGCCAGCAGCCATGGGACTGCGCAGGAGACCCAGTACTTC
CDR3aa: CASSHGTAQETQYF

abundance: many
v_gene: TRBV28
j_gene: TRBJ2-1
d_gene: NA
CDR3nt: TGTGCCAGCAGTCTAAAGAGACCACTCCCCGGTGAGCAGTTCTTC
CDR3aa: CASSLKRPLPGEQFF

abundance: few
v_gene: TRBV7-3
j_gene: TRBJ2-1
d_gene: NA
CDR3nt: TGTGCCAGCAGCTTGGGGGGCCCCAATGAGCAGTTCTTC
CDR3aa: CASSLGGPNEQFF

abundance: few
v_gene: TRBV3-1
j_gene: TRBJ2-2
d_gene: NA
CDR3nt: TGTGCCAGCAGCCATCTTACGGCGCCGAACACCGGGGAGCTGTTTTTT
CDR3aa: CASSHLTAPNTGELFF

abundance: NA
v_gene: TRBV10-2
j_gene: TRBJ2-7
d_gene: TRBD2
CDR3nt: TGCGCCACCCTAGCGGGATCTTCCTACGAGCAGTACTTC
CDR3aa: CATLAGSSYEQYF

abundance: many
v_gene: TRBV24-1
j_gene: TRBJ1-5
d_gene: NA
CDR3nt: TGTGCCACCAGATCGGGGGTGAACCAGCCCCAGCATTTT
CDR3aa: CATRSGVNQPQHF

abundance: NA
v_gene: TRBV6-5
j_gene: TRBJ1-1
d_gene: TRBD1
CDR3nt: TGTGCCAGCAGTTGGCCGGGACAGGCTTACACTGAAGCTTTCTTT
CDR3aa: CASSWPGQAYTEAFF

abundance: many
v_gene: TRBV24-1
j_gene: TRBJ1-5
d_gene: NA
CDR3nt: TGTGCCACCCCAAGGGGGTATAGCAATCAGCCCCAGCATTTT
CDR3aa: CATPRGYSNQPQHF

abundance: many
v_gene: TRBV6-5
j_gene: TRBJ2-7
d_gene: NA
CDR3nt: TGTGCCAGCAGTTACAATGGAGGGGATCCCCCCTACGAGCAGTACTTC
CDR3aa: CASSYNGGDPPYEQYF

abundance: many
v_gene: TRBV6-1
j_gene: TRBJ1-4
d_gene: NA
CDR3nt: TGTGCCAGCAGGTCAGGGTCCACTAATGAAAAACTGTTTTTT
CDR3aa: CASRSGSTNEKLFF

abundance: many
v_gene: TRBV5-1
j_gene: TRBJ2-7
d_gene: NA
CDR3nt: TGCGCCAGCAGCTTGGCACCCGGGATAGGGACCTACGAGCAGTACTTC
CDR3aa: CASSLAPGIGTYEQYF

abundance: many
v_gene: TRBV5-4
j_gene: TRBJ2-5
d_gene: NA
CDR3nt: TGTGCCAGCAGCCGATCTCACAGCCAAGAGACCCAGTACTTC
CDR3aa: CASSRSHSQETQYF

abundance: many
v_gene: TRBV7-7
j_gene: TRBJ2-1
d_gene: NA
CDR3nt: TGTGCTAGCAGCTTAAAGCCGCCCGGGAGCCATAACAATGAGCAGTTCTTC
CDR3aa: CASSLKPPGSHNNEQFF

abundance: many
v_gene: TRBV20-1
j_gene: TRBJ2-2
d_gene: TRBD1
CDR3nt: TGCAGTGCCGCAGGGGGCGCAAACACCGGGGAGCTGTTTTTT
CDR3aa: CSAAGGANTGELFF

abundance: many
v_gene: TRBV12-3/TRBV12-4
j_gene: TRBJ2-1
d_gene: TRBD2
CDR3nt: TGTGCCAGCAGTTCTGGCCCTTTAGCGGGGCGTCAGTTGGGTGAGCAGTTCTTC
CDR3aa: CASSSGPLAGRQLGEQFF

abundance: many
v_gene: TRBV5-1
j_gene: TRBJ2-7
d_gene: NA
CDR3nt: TGCGCCAGCAGCTTGGATGCGGTTGGGATACCCTACGAGCAGTACTTC
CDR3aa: CASSLDAVGIPYEQYF

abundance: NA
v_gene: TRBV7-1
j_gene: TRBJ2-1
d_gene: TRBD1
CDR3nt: TGTGACAGCAGCCCTACAGGGGGCTCCTACAATGAGCAGTTCTTC
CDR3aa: CDSSPTGGSYNEQFF

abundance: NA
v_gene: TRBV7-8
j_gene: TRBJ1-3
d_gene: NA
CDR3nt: TGTGCCAGCAGCCCCGGGACCCGCTCTGGAAACACCATATATTTT
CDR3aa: CASSPGTRSGNTIYF

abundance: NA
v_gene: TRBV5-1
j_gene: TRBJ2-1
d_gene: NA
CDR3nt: TGCGTCAGCAGCCCCCAGGGGCGGAGCTCCTACAATGAGCAGTTCTTC
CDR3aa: CVSSPQGRSSYNEQFF

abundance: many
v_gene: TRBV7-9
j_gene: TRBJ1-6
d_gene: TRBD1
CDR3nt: TGTGCCAGCAGGCCGACAGGGGGCGCGTATAATTCACCCCTCCACTTT
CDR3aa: CASRPTGGAYNSPLHF

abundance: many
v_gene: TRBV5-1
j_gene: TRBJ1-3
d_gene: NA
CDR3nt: TGCGCCAGCAGCTTGGACCCTCTCTCCGGAAACACCATATATTTT
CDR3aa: CASSLDPLSGNTIYF

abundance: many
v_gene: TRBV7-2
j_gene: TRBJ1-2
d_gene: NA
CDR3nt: TGTGCCAGCAGCTTAGCCACCGGGGTTAGCTATGGCTACACCTTC
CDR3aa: CASSLATGVSYGYTF

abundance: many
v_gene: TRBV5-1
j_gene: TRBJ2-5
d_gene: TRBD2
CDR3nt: TGCGCCAGCAGCTCGGGACTAGCGGGACCCCAAGAGACCCAGTACTTC
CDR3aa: CASSSGLAGPQETQYF

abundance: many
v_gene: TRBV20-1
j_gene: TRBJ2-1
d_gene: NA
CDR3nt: TGCAGTGCCCCGGGACTCCCTTTTGGTGAGCAGTTCTTC
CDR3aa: CSAPGLPFGEQFF

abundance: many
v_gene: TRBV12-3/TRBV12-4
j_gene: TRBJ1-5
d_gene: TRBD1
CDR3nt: TGTGCCTGCAGTCCGGACAGGGTAGGCAATCAGCCCCAGCATTTT
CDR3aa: CACSPDRVGNQPQHF

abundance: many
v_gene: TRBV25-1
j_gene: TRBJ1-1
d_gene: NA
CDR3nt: TGTGCCAGCAGTGAAGGGGCAGGGTGGAGGGACACTGAAGCTTTCTTT
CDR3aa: CASSEGAGWRDTEAFF

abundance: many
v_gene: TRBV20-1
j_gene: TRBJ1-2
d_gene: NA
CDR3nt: TGCAGTGGGGCAGGGGTAAACTATGGCTACACCTTC
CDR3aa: CSGAGVNYGYTF

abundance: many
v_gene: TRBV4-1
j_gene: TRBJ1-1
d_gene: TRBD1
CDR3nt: TGCGCCAGCAGGGGACAGCCGAACACTGAAGCTTTCTTT
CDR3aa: CASRGQPNTEAFF

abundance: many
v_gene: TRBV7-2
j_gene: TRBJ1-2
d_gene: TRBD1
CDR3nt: TGTGCCAGCAGCTCCCAGGACAGGCCCCTACATGGCTACACCTTC
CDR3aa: CASSSQDRPLHGYTF

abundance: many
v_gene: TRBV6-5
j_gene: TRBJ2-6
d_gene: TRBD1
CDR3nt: TGTGCCAGCAGTTACGGGACAGGGCCCGGGGCCAACGTCCTGACTTTC
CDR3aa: CASSYGTGPGANVLTF

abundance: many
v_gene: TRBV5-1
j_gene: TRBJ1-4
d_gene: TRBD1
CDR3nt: TGCGCCAGCAGCTTGGGACCTCGGACAGGAGGTGAAAAACTGTTTTTT
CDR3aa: CASSLGPRTGGEKLFF

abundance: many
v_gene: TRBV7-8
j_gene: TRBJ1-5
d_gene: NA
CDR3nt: TGTGCCAGCAGCTCCACGAACCATCAGCCCCAGCATTTT
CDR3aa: CASSSTNHQPQHF

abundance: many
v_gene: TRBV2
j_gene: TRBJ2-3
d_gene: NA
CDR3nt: TGTGCCAGCAGCGGCTGGACTAGCACAGATACGCAGTATTTT
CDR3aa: CASSGWTSTDTQYF

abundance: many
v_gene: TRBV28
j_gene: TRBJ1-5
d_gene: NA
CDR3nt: TGTGCCAGCAGTTTAAACGTGGGGCAGCCCCAGCATTTT
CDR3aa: CASSLNVGQPQHF

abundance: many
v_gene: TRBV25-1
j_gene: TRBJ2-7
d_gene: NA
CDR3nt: TGTGCCAGCAGTGAATGGGTAGCTAAAACCTACGAGCAGTACTTC
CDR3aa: CASSEWVAKTYEQYF

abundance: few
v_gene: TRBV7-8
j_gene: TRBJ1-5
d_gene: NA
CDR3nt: TGTGCCAGCAGCTTATGGGCGGTCAATCAGCCCCAGCATTTT
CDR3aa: CASSLWAVNQPQHF

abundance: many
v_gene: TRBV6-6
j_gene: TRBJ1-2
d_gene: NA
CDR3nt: TGTGCCAGCTTACAGGGATCCGGCTACACCTTC
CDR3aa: CASLQGSGYTF

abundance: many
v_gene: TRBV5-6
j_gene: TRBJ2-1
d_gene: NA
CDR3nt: TGTGCCAGCAGCTTGGGGCTTTTTGGACATCTCTACAATGAGCAGTTCTTC
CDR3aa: CASSLGLFGHLYNEQFF

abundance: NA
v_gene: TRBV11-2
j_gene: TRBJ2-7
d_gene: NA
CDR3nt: TGTGCCAGCAGCTTATATGTAGCGGAACGTTACGAGCAGTACTTC
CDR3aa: CASSLYVAERYEQYF

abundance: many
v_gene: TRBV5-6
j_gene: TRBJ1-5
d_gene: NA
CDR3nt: TGTGCCAGCAGCTTAAGGGGATATCAGCCCCAGCATTTT
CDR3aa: CASSLRGYQPQHF

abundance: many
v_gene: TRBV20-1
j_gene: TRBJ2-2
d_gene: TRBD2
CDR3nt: TGCAGTGCGGGGGAGGGCACCGGGGAGCTGTTTTTT
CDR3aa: CSAGEGTGELFF

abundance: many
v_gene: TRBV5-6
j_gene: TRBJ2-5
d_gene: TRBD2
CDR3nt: TGTGCCAGCAGCCAGCGGGGGGGCCTCGAGACCCAGTACTTC
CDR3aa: CASSQRGGLETQYF

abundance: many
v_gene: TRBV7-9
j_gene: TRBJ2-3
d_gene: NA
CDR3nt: TGTGCCAGCAGCTATCTAGGGGGGGCCACAGATACGCAGTATTTT
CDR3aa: CASSYLGGATDTQYF